These 6 T cell receptor beta chains came from one sample sequenced in a study of blood T cell repertoires in COVID-19. The protocol was immunoSEQ multiplex PCR, while the TCRdb copy is restricted to in-frame clones and leaves out a portion. The data show about 200,000 clones, approximately 89% seen once. Sequencing used peripheral blood. The receptor source for this set is a woman aged 40 to 50 with acute or convalescent COVID-19.

V is TRBV25-1 and J is TRBJ2-3; possible D gene TRBD2, 5 bases. In germline, CDR1 is MGHDK, CDR2 SYGVNS. CDR3 length: 14 residues. V lost 4 bases and J lost 2, with 10 bases in between. This chain's CDR3 is CASSVLRDTDTQYF. In nucleotides, the CDR3 is TGTGCCAGCAGTGTTCTCCGGGACACAGATACGCAGTATTTT.

The genes are TRBV18 and TRBJ1-6, with 8 nucleotides matching TRBD1. This CDR3 has 15 amino acids. The V gene end was trimmed by 6 bases and the J gene end by 4 bases; junction bases not matched to a gene: 5. Germline lookup yields CDR1 KGHSH and CDR2 LQKENI. The CDR3 sequence is CASSTGGYYNSPLHF. The CDR3, as DNA: TGTGCCAGCTCCACAGGGGGATATTATAATTCACCCCTCCACTTT.

The chain recombines TRBV6-5 with TRBJ2-1, with 10 positions matching TRBD1. The trim removed 7 bases at V and 3 bases at J, leaving 6 bases unmatched. The length of the CDR3 is 15 residues. Per germline, CDR1 MNHEY and CDR2 SVGAGI. CDR3 DNA: TGTGCCAGCAATTTCCGGGACAGGGGCTACAATGAGCAGTTCTTC. This sequence encodes CASNFRDRGYNEQFF.

This sequence joins TRBV14 and TRBJ1-2, with D perhaps TRBD1 (6 bases). Germline CDR1 reads SGHDN; CDR2 reads FVKESK. The CDR3 is 13 amino acids. The ends were cut back, 1 base at V and 8 bases at J, with 11 bases in the middle. CDR3 residues: CASSQVSRGGYTF. Here the CDR3 DNA reads TGTGCCAGCAGCCAAGTGTCCAGGGGAGGCTACACCTTC.

The chain has TRBV6-4 and TRBJ1-1; TRBD1 matches at 7 bases. The CDR3 has 14 residues. Unmatched junction bases numbered 4, after V lost 5 bases and J lost 1 base. Per the germline V gene, CDR1 is MRHNA and CDR2 is SNTAGT. CDR3 sequence (DNA): TGTGCCAGCAGTAAAGGGACAGAGAACACTGAAGCTTTCTTT. It is translated as CASSKGTENTEAFF.

The chain links TRBV30 to TRBJ1-3; possibly TRBD1 for D (6 bases). The CDR3 is 15 residues long. The ends were cut back, 0 bases at V and 2 bases at J, with 11 bases in the middle. Germline CDR1 is GTSNPN and CDR2 is SVGIG (reference sequence). The CDR3 protein is CAWSVPRTAGNTIYF. The CDR3 region has the DNA TGTGCCTGGAGTGTACCGAGGACAGCTGGAAACACCATATATTTT. The whole variable domain, remainder taken from reference TRBV30 and TRBJ1-3, is SQTIHQWPATLVQPVGSPLSLECTVEGTSNPNLYWYRQAAGRGLQLLFYSVGIGQISSEVPQNLSASRPQDRQFILSSKKLLLSDSGFYLCAWSVPRTAGNTIYFGEGSWLTVV.